Listed below are T cell receptor beta chains from one sample, sequenced in a study of blood T cell repertoires in COVID-19. Sequencing used immunoSEQ multiplex PCR; TCRdb keeps in-frame clones, though not all of them. The sample shows around 180,000 clones, approximately 74% of them seen only once. The sample consisted of peripheral blood. These receptors all come from an elderly woman with acute or convalescent COVID-19. The CDR3 runs from the conserved cysteine through the conserved F or W. Each record gives: clone size, V gene, J gene, D gene, CDR3 DNA, CDR3 protein. A D gene is named only where the DNA matches it firmly. Size tells how often a clone was seen (once, few, many) or the class of an expanded clone, and some rows leave it out.

>few|TRBV5-8|TRBJ1-5|.
TGTGCCAGCAGCTTGTCCGGGGGAGGGCAGCCCCAGCATTTT
CASSLSGGGQPQHF
>.|TRBV7-2|TRBJ2-1|TRBD2
TGTGCCAGCAGCTTAGCGGGCGGGAGTGCCAATGAGCAGTTCTTC
CASSLAGGSANEQFF
>.|TRBV6-1|TRBJ1-5|.
TGTGCCAGCAGTGAATCGAGGACATACAGCAATCAGCCCCAGCATTTT
CASSESRTYSNQPQHF
>.|TRBV7-2|TRBJ2-2|.
TGTGCCAGCAGCTCTCGACAGTACACCGGGGAGCTGTTTTTT
CASSSRQYTGELFF
>.|TRBV28|TRBJ1-1|TRBD1
TGTGCCAGCAGCCAACCGACAGGGGCACTTGAAGCTTTCTTT
CASSQPTGALEAFF
>.|TRBV7-9|TRBJ2-1|TRBD2
TGTGCCAGCAGCTTAGGAACTAGCGGGCCTTACAATGAGCAGTTCTTC
CASSLGTSGPYNEQFF
>.|TRBV27|TRBJ1-4|TRBD1
TGTGCCAGCAGTTTAATTCCCGGGACAGGGGGAAAACTGTTTTTT
CASSLIPGTGGKLFF
>.|TRBV28|TRBJ1-1|.
TGTGCCAGCAGTTTACTCGGGTTCGTTCGTACTGAAGCTTTCTTT
CASSLLGFVRTEAFF
>.|TRBV28|TRBJ1-3|.
TGTGCCAGCAGTCCGATGGCGGGGTCCGGAAACACCATATATTTT
CASSPMAGSGNTIYF
>once|TRBV7-8|TRBJ1-4|.
TGTGCCAGCAGCACAGGACAGCAGAATGAAAAACTGTTTTTT
CASSTGQQNEKLFF
>.|TRBV5-4|TRBJ2-5|TRBD1
TGTGCCAGCAGCTTAGCCGGGACAGAAGAGACCCAGTACTTC
CASSLAGTEETQYF
>.|TRBV6-5|TRBJ1-2|.
TGTGCCAGCAGTTACCCGGCTGGTCAGGAGGATGGCTACACCTTC
CASSYPAGQEDGYTF
>once|TRBV30|TRBJ2-1|.
TGTGCCTGGAGTGTAGGTGGGGCCGATGAGCAGTTCTTC
CAWSVGGADEQFF
>.|TRBV11-3|TRBJ2-1|TRBD1
TGTGCCAGCAGCCTGGGACAGGGGGCAGGTGAGCAGTTCTTC
CASSLGQGAGEQFF
>few|TRBV24-1|TRBJ2-7|.
TGTGCCACCAGCACAGCCTACGAGCAGTACTTC
CATSTAYEQYF
>.|TRBV12-5|TRBJ2-5|TRBD1
TGTGCTAGTGGGCTTTCGTCCCTCACGGGGACAGCCCGGGAGACCCAGTACTTC
CASGLSSLTGTARETQYF
>few|TRBV5-4|TRBJ2-2|TRBD2
TGTGCCAGCAGCTCTCTAGCGGGAGATCTCGGGGAGCTGTTTTTT
CASSSLAGDLGELFF
>once|TRBV21-1|TRBJ2-3|.
TGTGCCAGCAGCAAAATCCCCTCAGGCGTTAGCGGGGGACGGTTGGATACGCAGTATTTT
CASSKIPSGVSGGRLDTQYF
>.|TRBV28|TRBJ2-1|TRBD2
TGTGCCAGCAGCAAGGGACTAGCGGGATATAATGAGCAGTTCTTC
CASSKGLAGYNEQFF
>.|TRBV9|TRBJ2-2|TRBD1
TGTGCCAGCAGTGACGCGCGGGACAGGGGGAACACCGGGGAGCTGTTTTTT
CASSDARDRGNTGELFF
>once|TRBV5-1|TRBJ2-3|.
TGCGCCAGCAGCTTGGGAGCCGGGGAATCAGATACGCAGTATTTT
CASSLGAGESDTQYF
>.|TRBV6-4|TRBJ2-1|TRBD2
TGTGCCAGCAGGGGACTAGCGGGAGTCGGTGAGCAGTTCTTC
CASRGLAGVGEQFF
>.|TRBV5-8|TRBJ2-4|TRBD2
TGTGCCAGCAGGGGCGTAGTAGCGGGAGGGCCAAACAAAAACATTCAGTACTTC
CASRGVVAGGPNKNIQYF
>.|TRBV30|TRBJ2-7|.
TGTGCCTGGAGTACTAGCTCCAACGAGCAGTACTTC
CAWSTSSNEQYF
>.|TRBV28|TRBJ2-1|TRBD2
TGTGCCAGCAGTCCTGCAGCGGGGAGCTCCTACAATGAGCAGTTCTTC
CASSPAAGSSYNEQFF
>.|TRBV27|TRBJ1-2|.
TGTGCCAGCAGTTTAGCGGGGCCAATAGCGGGGGGCTACACCTTC
CASSLAGPIAGGYTF
>few|TRBV5-1|TRBJ2-6|.
TGCGCCAGCAGCTTGACAGGGACACTGGGGGCCAACGTCCTGACTTTC
CASSLTGTLGANVLTF
>.|TRBV7-2|TRBJ1-5|TRBD1
TGTGCCAGCAGCGGGTGGGCAGGGGGCCATCAGCCCCAGCATTTT
CASSGWAGGHQPQHF